The 29 T cell receptor beta chains presented below share a single source sample, sequenced in a study of tissue T cells after allogeneic stem cell transplantation (dated by TCRdb to between 2021 and 2022). Per the publication, the time point label means: human tissue collected at research (rapid) autopsy. Libraries were constructed by the immunoSEQ multiplex PCR assay. TCRdb limited this immuneACCESS table to in-frame rearrangements with V and J called. A share of clones is missing; checked studies link under half to unresolved V genes, and the rest is unexplained. The sample has some 1,400 clones on record, 75% of them singletons. The ten largest clonotypes hold roughly 24% of the sample. The specimen was stomach tissue, collected at autopsy. All receptors come from a male patient aged 35-70 years with steroid-refractory graft-versus-host disease after an allogeneic stem cell transplant. Some T cells may originate with the graft donor following a transplant.

This clone is a singleton in its sample. The J gene is TRBJ2-1, the V gene TRBV11-2, with TRBD1 identical over 10 bases. With V trimmed by 4 bases and J by 9 bases, 9 bases remained unmatched. CDR1 is SGHAT and CDR2 is FQNNGV in the germline V gene. The CDR3 runs 15 residues. The CDR3 spells CASSWGTGDKGEQFF. The CDR3 DNA reads as TGTGCCAGCAGCTGGGGGACAGGGGATAAGGGTGAGCAGTTCTTC.

The chain has TRBV13 and TRBJ2-3; maybe TRBD2 (7 bases). The CDR3 is 14 residues long. Germline V lookup: CDR1 PRHDT, CDR2 FYEKMQ (reference sequence). The V end lost 8 bases, the J end lost 9 bases, and 21 bases lay between the germline ends. CDR3 residues: CASYLGAGGRTQYF. The DNA of the CDR3 is TGTGCCAGCTACCTAGGCGCCGGGGGGCGAACGCAGTATTTT.

The V and J genes are TRBV29-1 and TRBJ2-2; 8 positions match TRBD1. CDR3 length: 15 amino acids. With 6 bases clipped from V and 4 bases from J, the junction kept 10 bases outside the gene matches. Germline V gives CDR1 SQVTM, CDR2 ANQGSEA. CDR3 region: CSVTKSGGLTGELFF. CDR3 DNA: TGCAGCGTGACGAAATCAGGGGGCCTCACCGGGGAGCTGTTTTTT.

The chain recombines TRBV4-3 with TRBJ2-2, with 9 positions matching TRBD2. Trimming cost V 2 bases and J 2 bases; bases outside gene matches: 12. The CDR3 length is 19 residues. Germline-derived CDR1 and CDR2 are LGHNA and YSLEER. Here the CDR3 DNA reads TGCGCCAGCAGCCAAAAAGTGGGAGGCGGGGGGGCCAACACCGGGGAGCTGTTTTTT. Protein sequence: CASSQKVGGGGANTGELFF.

This clone is labeled hyperexpanded. The chain has TRBV7-6 and TRBJ2-7; D may correspond to TRBD1 or TRBD2 (5 bases each). This CDR3 is 17 amino acids long. The germline V gene has CDR1 SGHVS and CDR2 FNYEAQ. V was clipped by 2 bases and J by 2 bases, with 19 bases between them. In DNA form, the CDR3 reads TGTGCCAGCAGCTTAAGGGTTCCCCGGGACCCAACCTACGAGCAGTACTTC. Its translation: CASSLRVPRDPTYEQYF.

The rearrangement links TRBV4-3 to TRBJ2-7; a possible D gene is TRBD1 (5 bases). The CDR3 sequence is 14 residues long. Germline V gives CDR1 LGHNA, CDR2 YSLEER. V was clipped by 4 bases and J by 1 base, with 11 bases between them. The CDR3: CASSPDRVSYEQYF. The DNA of the CDR3 is TGCGCCAGCAGCCCTGACAGAGTTTCCTACGAGCAGTACTTC.

In DNA, the CDR3 is TGTGCCAGCAGCTTAGCTAGCGGGGGGGAACTTGAGCAGTTCTTC. Residues: CASSLASGGELEQFF. This chain links TRBV13 with TRBJ2-1; 12 nucleotides align to TRBD2. CDR1 and CDR2 (germline): PRHDT, FYEKMQ (reference sequence). V lost 1 base to trimming and J lost 9 bases; unmatched junction nucleotides: 4. This CDR3 comprises 15 residues.

The chain couples TRBV5-1 to TRBJ1-2; D is perhaps TRBD1 (5 bases). Looked up from germline, CDR1 is SGHRS and CDR2 is YFSETQ. Trimming left V 0 bases short and J 4 bases short, with 10 bases between. This CDR3 has 14 residues. The CDR3 sequence is CASSLGGATYGYTF. As DNA, the CDR3 is TGCGCCAGCAGCTTGGGAGGGGCGACCTATGGCTACACCTTC.

This clone has only a few counts. The V and J genes are TRBV6-6 and TRBJ2-5; D might be TRBD1 (5 bases). The CDR3 sequence is 13 residues long. Germline V gene lookup returns CDR1 MNHNY and CDR2 SVGAGI (reference sequence). Trimming removed 4 bases from V and 5 bases from J, with 11 bases in between. The CDR3 coding sequence is TGTGCCAGCAGTTCCCAGGGTAGTGAGACCCAGTACTTC. Residues: CASSSQGSETQYF.

This clone showed up just once. The V and J genes are TRBV6-5 and TRBJ1-1, with TRBD1 matching 7 bases. V was pared by 7 bases and J by 3 bases, with 8 bases of the junction left unmatched. Germline CDR1 reads MNHEY; CDR2 reads SVGAGI. This CDR3 region has 14 residues. CDR3: CASTSGQLDTEAFF. DNA of the CDR3: TGTGCCAGCACCTCGGGACAGTTAGACACTGAAGCTTTCTTT.

As regards this clone: This specimen includes other DNA sequences encoding the same CDR3. J is TRBJ2-1 and V is TRBV11-2; D is uncertain. V was shortened by 0 bases and J by 7 bases, with 7 bases between the two germline ends. From germline, CDR1 is SGHAT and CDR2 FQNNGV. The CDR3 has 13 residues. The CDR3, as DNA: TGTGCCAGCAGCTTAGATGTCGGGAATGAGCAGTTCTTC. Residues: CASSLDVGNEQFF.

This clone turned up a few times. This chain links TRBV10-1 with TRBJ2-6; the D gene is possibly TRBD1 (5 bases). Looked up from germline, CDR1 is WNHNN and CDR2 is SYGVQD (reference sequence). V gave up 6 bases and J gave up 0 bases, with 9 bases separating them. This CDR3 has 15 amino acids. CDR3 protein: CASSPTGSGANVLTF. The CDR3 nucleotides are TGCGCCAGCAGCCCTACAGGCTCTGGGGCCAACGTCCTGACTTTC.

This chain's CDR3 is CASTPGNTMAPEAFF. The CDR3 region has the DNA TGTGCCAGCACCCCAGGGAACACTATGGCCCCTGAAGCTTTCTTT. The chain carries TRBV28 and TRBJ1-1; perhaps TRBD1 as D (5 bases). CDR1 and CDR2 (germline): MDHEN, SYDVKM. The CDR3 is 15 amino acids. Trimming cost V 7 bases and J 6 bases, with 21 bases left between them.

V gene TRBV19 combines with J gene TRBJ1-4; D is possibly TRBD1 (5 bases). V was clipped by 3 bases and J by 5 bases, with 13 bases between them. Germline lookup yields CDR1 LNHDA and CDR2 SQIVND (reference sequence). The CDR3 spans 15 residues. The CDR3 loop reads CASSMKGGVNEKLFF. The CDR3 DNA reads as TGTGCCAGTAGTATGAAGGGAGGGGTAAATGAAAAACTGTTTTTT.

Only a few counts were recorded for this clone. This sequence joins TRBV4-3 and TRBJ2-7; D is undetermined. The CDR3 spans 14 residues. The V gene lost 0 bases and the J gene lost 7 bases, with 13 bases spanning the gap. The germline V gene encodes CDR1 LGHNA and CDR2 YSLEER. CDR3: CASSQEGGAGEQYF. CDR3 nucleotide sequence: TGCGCCAGCAGCCAAGAGGGTGGCGCAGGTGAGCAGTACTTC.

V is TRBV9 and J is TRBJ1-2, with D hard to call. This CDR3 contains 13 residues. The V end lost 4 bases, the J end lost 5 bases, and 12 bases lay between the germline ends. Germline CDR1 SGDLS, CDR2 YYNGEE. The CDR3 sequence: CASSSPNNYGYTF. CDR3 DNA: TGTGCCAGCAGCTCCCCGAACAATTATGGCTACACCTTC.

The V call is TRBV4-2, the J call TRBJ2-1; D not certain. Germline V gene lookup returns CDR1 LGHNA and CDR2 YNFKEQ. The CDR3 covers 13 residues. The germline V and J ends were trimmed by 1 base and 8 bases, with 9 bases remaining between them. In DNA form, the CDR3 reads TGTGCCAGCAGCCAAGTCCCATTCGATGAGCAGTTCTTC. Amino acids: CASSQVPFDEQFF.

The V gene is TRBV28, the J gene TRBJ1-5; D unresolved. V was pared by 6 bases and J by 0 bases, with 12 bases between. Germline V gene sequence: CDR1 MDHEN, CDR2 SYDVKM. The CDR3 totals 15 residues. The CDR3 region is CASRLYTNSNQPQHF. The CDR3 nucleotides read TGTGCCAGCAGGCTATACACGAATAGCAATCAGCCCCAGCATTTT.

With respect to this clone: An end of the junction does not agree with germline; a read error may underlie this. The gene calls are TRBV4-2 and TRBJ1-1, with unresolved D. The germline V gene encodes CDR1 LGHNA and CDR2 YNFKEQ. CDR3 length equals 13 residues. The CDR3 is CASSQDIFPPGIF. Written as DNA, the CDR3 is TGTGCCAGCAGCCAAGATATTTTCCCGCCGGGGATCTTT.

This sequence joins TRBV7-2 and TRBJ2-7; D might be TRBD1 (5 bases). Deletions cut 5 bases from V and 6 bases from J, with 17 bases between. Germline V gene sequence: CDR1 SGHTA, CDR2 FQGNSA. There are 14 residues in the CDR3. As DNA, the CDR3 is TGTGCCAGCAGCCAACTGTGGCAGGGCCCCGAGCAGTACTTC. Amino acid sequence: CASSQLWQGPEQYF.

The rearrangement joins TRBV6-5 to TRBJ1-4; a weak D match, TRBD1 (6 bases). With 8 bases removed from V and 3 bases from J, the gap between germline ends came to 13 bases. The CDR3 covers 14 residues. Germline CDR1 MNHEY, CDR2 SVGAGI. CDR3 bases: TGTGCCAGCCTGGGGGCAGGGTCTAATGAAAAACTGTTTTTT. Protein product: CASLGAGSNEKLFF.

This chain joins TRBV6-6 and TRBJ2-7; 8 bases fit TRBD2. The V segment lost 7 bases and the J segment 4 bases; nucleotides outside the gene matches: 6. The CDR3 contains 13 residues. Germline loops: CDR1 MNHNY, CDR2 SVGAGI (reference sequence). CDR3 DNA: TGTGCCAGCACCCTGGCGGGGGGATACGAGCAGTACTTC. Amino acid sequence: CASTLAGGYEQYF.

This clone is categorized as large. J is TRBJ2-1 and V is TRBV7-2, with TRBD2 matching over 11 bases. The V segment lost 5 bases and the J segment 5 bases; nucleotides outside the gene matches: 5. The CDR3 spans 15 residues. Germline values: CDR1 SGHTA, CDR2 FQGNSA. As DNA, the CDR3 is TGTGCCAGCAGCCTGACTAGCGGGGCTAACAATGAGCAGTTCTTC. As protein: CASSLTSGANNEQFF.

The chain employs TRBV3-1 (or the pseudogene TRBV3-2) and TRBJ2-1; D unclear. The CDR3 totals 16 residues. Germline V CDR1 and CDR2: LGHDT, YNNKEL (reference sequence). The V gene lost 1 base and the J gene lost 12 bases, with 22 bases spanning the gap. The CDR3 DNA is TGTGCCAGCAGCCAAGGAGGCAATGACCCGGCACGCTTGCAGTTCTTC. It specifies CASSQGGNDPARLQFF.

The V and J genes are TRBV6-1 and TRBJ2-3; 12 nucleotides line up with TRBD2. Germline loops: CDR1 MNHNS, CDR2 SASEGT. The J segment lost 5 bases and the V segment lost 2 bases, leaving 11 bases of the junction unmatched. The CDR3 extends over 18 amino acids. The CDR3 DNA reads as TGTGCCAGCAGTGAACCGGTGGCTAGCGGGGGGGCAAAAGATACGCAGTATTTT. This sequence encodes CASSEPVASGGAKDTQYF.

The chain employs TRBV6-5 and TRBJ2-2; D is ambiguous. The CDR3 is 12 amino acids. Germline V gene sequence: CDR1 MNHEY, CDR2 SVGAGI. Trimming stripped 6 bases from V and 9 bases from J, with 11 bases between. The CDR3 nucleotides read TGTGCCAGCAGCTTGTCCTATCGGGAGCTGTTTTTT. It encodes CASSLSYRELFF.

The chain carries TRBV7-9 and TRBJ2-7; D not certain. CDR1 and CDR2 (germline): SEHNR, FQNEAQ (reference sequence). The CDR3 sequence is 13 residues long. The V and J ends lost 3 bases and 5 bases respectively, with 11 bases between them. The CDR3 DNA is TGTGCCAGCAGCTTGACACTCCTCCACGAGCAGTACTTC. Its translation is CASSLTLLHEQYF.

This clone has just a few counts. V gene TRBV7-2 combines with J gene TRBJ2-3; 7 bases are shared with TRBD2. The CDR3 length is 13 residues. CDR1 is SGHTA and CDR2 is FQGNSA in the germline V gene. After removal of 5 bases from V and 5 bases from J, the junction contained 4 bases not matched to a gene. The CDR3 here is CASSLGLEDTQYF. In DNA form, the CDR3 reads TGTGCCAGCAGCCTCGGACTAGAAGATACGCAGTATTTT.

The rearrangement joins TRBV9 to TRBJ2-1; 10 bases align to TRBD2. The length of the CDR3 is 15 residues. Trimming removed 0 bases from V and 7 bases from J; junction bases left unmatched: 4. The V gene's germline CDR1 is SGDLS and CDR2 YYNGEE. CDR3 DNA: TGTGCCAGCAGCGTAGTTGGACTAGCGGTGAATGAGCAGTTCTTC. Translated: CASSVVGLAVNEQFF.